A single sample gave rise to the 3 T cell receptor beta chains below, sequenced in a study of T cell responses to AZD1222 COVID-19 vaccine. Libraries were prepared by immunoSEQ multiplex PCR; TCRdb keeps only in-frame clonotypes and omits some of them. The sample contains around 60,000 clones, about 81% of which appear only once. The source material was peripheral blood, sampled 28 days after the second AZD1222 dose. The receptors here all came from an adult who received the AZD1222 COVID-19 vaccine.

The chain has TRBV7-8 and TRBJ1-3; a weak D match, TRBD1 (6 bases). This CDR3 contains 17 residues. CDR1 and CDR2 (germline): SGHVS, FQNEAQ. V gave up 2 bases and J gave up 0 bases, with 14 bases separating them. In DNA, the CDR3 is TGTGCCAGCAGCTTACTCACAGGGCCGAGCTCTGGAAACACCATATATTTT. Encoded protein: CASSLLTGPSSGNTIYF. Together with reference TRBV7-8 and TRBJ1-3, the CDR3 gives the full variable domain: GAGVSQSPRYKVAKRGQDVALRCDPISGHVSLFWYQQALGQGPEFLTYFQNEAQLDKSGLPSDRFFAERPEGSVSTLKIQRTQQEDSAVYLCASSLLTGPSSGNTIYFGEGSWLTVV.

This chain joins TRBV6-2 or TRBV6-3 and TRBJ2-5; 14 bases match TRBD2. Trimming removed 5 bases from V and 4 bases from J; junction bases left unmatched: 9. Germline V gene lookup returns CDR1 MNHEY and CDR2 SVGEGT. The CDR3 length is 17 residues. The CDR3 protein is CASSTRLAGGIGETQYF. In DNA, the CDR3 is TGTGCCAGCAGTACCCGACTAGCGGGAGGGATCGGAGAGACCCAGTACTTC.

As DNA, the CDR3 is TGCGCCAGCAGCCAAGGGGGGGAAGCAGATACGCAGTATTTT. This encodes CASSQGGEADTQYF. V usage is TRBV4-3 and J usage is TRBJ2-3; weak D call: TRBD2 (6 bases). The CDR3 consists of 14 residues. Germline CDR1 and CDR2: LGHNA and YSLEER. Trimming cost V 1 base and J 4 bases, with 9 bases left between them.